This entry lists 12 T cell receptor beta chains sequenced from one sample in a study of glioma-infiltrating T cells. Amplification of TCR alpha and beta CDR3 regions from RNA used iRepertoire nested multiplex PCR. MiXCR, applied by TCRdb to the multiplex PCR reads, yields one record per CDR3 protein. The table records around 93,000 distinct CDR3 sequences, 40% of them present only once. Sequenced input: glioma tissue, nonneoplastic brain tissue, or PBMCs (not recorded which). Receptors originate from a human donor with low-grade glioma or glioblastoma, undergoing nonglioma brain surgery, or in good health (not recorded which).

Notes on this clonotype: A much larger clone differs from this one at a single base, so this may be a read error. The missing conserved phenylalanine or tryptophan at the end of this CDR3 makes a read error likely. CDR3 bases: TGTGCCAGCAGCCAAGAGGCGGGAAGGGGAGGTGCTTTCTTA. Residues: CASSQEAGRGGAFL. The chain joins TRBV3-1 to TRBJ1-1, with D possibly matching TRBD1 (5 bases). CDR1 and CDR2 (germline): LGHDT, YNNKEL (reference sequence). The V gene lost 0 bases and the J gene lost 11 bases, with 16 bases spanning the gap. The CDR3 covers 14 residues.

This chain connects TRBV20-1 to TRBJ1-2; D gene ambiguous. Per the germline V gene, CDR1 is DFQATT and CDR2 is SNEGSKA (reference sequence). The CDR3 is 12 amino acids. CDR3 in amino acids: CSARKKNYGYTF. In DNA form, the CDR3 reads TGCAGCGCGAGAAAGAAGAACTATGGCTACACCTTC.

This clonotype was detected ten times or more. The chain combines TRBV5-1 with TRBJ1-3, with D hard to call. From germline, CDR1 is SGHRS and CDR2 YFSETQ. The CDR3 runs to 16 residues. V lost 4 bases to trimming and J lost 3 bases, with 17 bases between them. For the CDR3, the DNA is TGCGCCAGCAGCCAGGTTGGGGTACGAAGTGGAAACACCATATATTTT. This gives the protein CASSQVGVRSGNTIYF.

This clonotype was detected many times. The rearrangement joins TRBV7-2 to TRBJ2-5, with 7 positions matching TRBD1. With V trimmed by 1 base and J by 5 bases, 7 bases remained unmatched. CDR1 and CDR2 from the germline V gene are SGHTA and FQGNSA. The CDR3 consists of 15 residues. The CDR3 DNA is TGTGCCAGCAGCTTAGAGGGGGCAGGTTTCGAGACCCAGTACTTC. It translates to CASSLEGAGFETQYF.

In its sample, this clonotype was seen many times. Relative to the germline gene, one junction end is altered; a read error may explain this. The chain carries TRBV6-1 and TRBJ2-5, with 9 bases that match TRBD2. The CDR3 length is 15 residues. Per the germline V gene, CDR1 is MNHNS and CDR2 is SASEGT. The CDR3 sequence: CASTLLAGTQGTQYF. CDR3 DNA sequence: TGTGCCAGCACCTTACTAGCGGGTACCCAAGGGACCCAGTACTTC.

About this clonotype itself: Possible read error: a much larger clone is one base away. The chain has TRBV7-9 and TRBJ2-1; D may match TRBD1 or TRBD2 (5 bases each). The V gene's germline CDR1 is SEHNR and CDR2 FQNEAQ (reference sequence). CDR3 length: 16 residues. DNA of the CDR3: TGTGCCAGCAGCCTGGGACCTCCGCCGGCCTACAATGTGCAGTTCTTC. This sequence encodes CASSLGPPPAYNVQFF.

This clonotype was seen at least ten times. The rearrangement joins TRBV5-1 to TRBJ2-4; D uncertain. Between the trimmed V and J ends, which lost 3 bases and 10 bases, there was a span of 8 bases. Germline loops: CDR1 SGHRS, CDR2 YFSETQ. This CDR3 region has 11 residues. CDR3 sequence: CASSSADIQYF. The DNA of the CDR3 is TGCGCCAGCAGCTCGGCAGATATTCAGTACTTC.

This clonotype came up many times. The genes are TRBV2 and TRBJ1-4; 7 bases fit TRBD1. Trimming removed 6 bases from V and 5 bases from J; junction bases left unmatched: 6. Germline CDR1 reads SNHLY; CDR2 reads FYNNEI. The CDR3 is made up of 14 amino acids. CDR3 nucleotide sequence: TGTGCCAGCAGGGCGACAGGGAACAATGAAAAACTGTTTTTT. The encoded protein is CASRATGNNEKLFF.

This clonotype has at least ten counts. V and J are TRBV19 and TRBJ1-3; weak D call: TRBD1 (5 bases). V gave up 9 bases and J gave up 0 bases, with 18 bases separating them. The CDR3 has 16 amino acids. CDR1 and CDR2 from the germline V gene are LNHDA and SQIVND (reference sequence). In nucleotides, the CDR3 is TGTGCCAGCGGGGAGGGGCTTCCGAACTCTGGAAACACCATATATTTT. It codes for CASGEGLPNSGNTIYF.

This clonotype appeared many times. V and J are TRBV6-1 and TRBJ1-1; D gene uncertain. Germline V gene lookup returns CDR1 MNHNS and CDR2 SASEGT. Trimming cost V 7 bases and J 6 bases, with 27 bases left between them. The CDR3 covers 17 residues. The CDR3 reads CASKLDVATRRTSEAFF. In nucleotides, the CDR3 is TGTGCCAGCAAACTAGATGTGGCGACTCGACGCACCTCTGAAGCTTTCTTT.

Turning to this clonotype: A junction end diverges from the germline sequence, so it may reflect a read error. The V and J genes are TRBV3-1 and TRBJ2-5, with D perhaps TRBD1 (5 bases). Germline CDR1 LGHDT, CDR2 YNNKEL (reference sequence). The CDR3 extends over 11 amino acids. The CDR3 DNA is TGTGCCATCAGCCAAGGGGAAACCCAGTACTTC. It yields the protein CAISQGETQYF.

This clonotype was seen ten or more times. At one end the junction does not follow the germline gene, possibly because of a read error. The CDR3: CVSSKAGNTGELFF. The CDR3 region has the DNA TGTGTCAGCAGTAAGGCAGGAAACACCGGGGAGCTGTTTTTT. The chain carries TRBV6-2 or TRBV6-3 and TRBJ2-2; D gene uncertain. Germline CDR1 MNHEY, CDR2 SVGEGT. The CDR3 is 14 amino acids.